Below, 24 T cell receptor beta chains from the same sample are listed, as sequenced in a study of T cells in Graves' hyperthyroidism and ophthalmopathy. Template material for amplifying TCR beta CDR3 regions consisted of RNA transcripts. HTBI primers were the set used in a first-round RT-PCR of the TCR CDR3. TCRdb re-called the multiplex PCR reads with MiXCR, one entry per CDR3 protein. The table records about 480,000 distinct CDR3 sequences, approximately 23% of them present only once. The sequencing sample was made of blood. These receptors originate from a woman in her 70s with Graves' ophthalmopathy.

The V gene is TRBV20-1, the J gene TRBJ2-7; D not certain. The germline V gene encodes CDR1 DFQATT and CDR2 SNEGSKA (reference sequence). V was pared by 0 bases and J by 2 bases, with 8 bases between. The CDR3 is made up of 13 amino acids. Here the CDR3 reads CSAREVGPYEQYF. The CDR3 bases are TGCAGTGCTAGAGAGGTAGGGCCCTACGAGCAGTACTTC.

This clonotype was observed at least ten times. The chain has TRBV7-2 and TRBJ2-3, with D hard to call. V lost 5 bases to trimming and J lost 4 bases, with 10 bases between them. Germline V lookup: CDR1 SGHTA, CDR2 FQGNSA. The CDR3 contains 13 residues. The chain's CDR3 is CASSPDLPDTQYF. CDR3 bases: TGTGCCAGCAGCCCGGACCTCCCAGATACGCAGTATTTT.

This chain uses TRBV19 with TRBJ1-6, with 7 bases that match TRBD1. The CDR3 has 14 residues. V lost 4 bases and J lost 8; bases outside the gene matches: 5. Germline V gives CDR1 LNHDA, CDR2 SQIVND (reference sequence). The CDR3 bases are TGTGCCAGTAGTACGGGGACAGATTATTCACCCCTCCACTTT. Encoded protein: CASSTGTDYSPLHF.

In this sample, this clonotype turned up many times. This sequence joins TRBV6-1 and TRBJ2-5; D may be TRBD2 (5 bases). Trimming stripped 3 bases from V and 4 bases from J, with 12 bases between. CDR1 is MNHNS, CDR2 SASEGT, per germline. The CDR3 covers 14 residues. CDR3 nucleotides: TGTGCCAGCAGTGATATGATCGCGGGAGAGACCCAGTACTTC. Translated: CASSDMIAGETQYF.

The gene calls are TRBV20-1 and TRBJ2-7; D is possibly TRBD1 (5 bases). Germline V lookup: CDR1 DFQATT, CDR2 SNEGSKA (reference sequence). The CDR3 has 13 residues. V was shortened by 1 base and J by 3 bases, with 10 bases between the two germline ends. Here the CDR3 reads CSARGQYNYEQYF. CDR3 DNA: TGCAGTGCTAGAGGACAGTACAACTACGAGCAGTACTTC.

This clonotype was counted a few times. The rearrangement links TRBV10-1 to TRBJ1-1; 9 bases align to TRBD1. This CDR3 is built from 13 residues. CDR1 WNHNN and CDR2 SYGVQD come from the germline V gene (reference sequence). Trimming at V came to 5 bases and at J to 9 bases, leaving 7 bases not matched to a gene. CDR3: CASSPTGTGKAFF. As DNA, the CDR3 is TGCGCCAGCAGTCCTACCGGGACAGGGAAAGCTTTCTTT.

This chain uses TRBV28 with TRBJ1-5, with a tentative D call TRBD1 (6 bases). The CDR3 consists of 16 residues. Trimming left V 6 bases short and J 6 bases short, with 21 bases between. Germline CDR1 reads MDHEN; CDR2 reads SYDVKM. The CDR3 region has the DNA TGTGCCAGCAGCGCCCAAGGGGGTCCAAAGGGTCAGCCCCAGCATTTT. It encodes CASSAQGGPKGQPQHF.

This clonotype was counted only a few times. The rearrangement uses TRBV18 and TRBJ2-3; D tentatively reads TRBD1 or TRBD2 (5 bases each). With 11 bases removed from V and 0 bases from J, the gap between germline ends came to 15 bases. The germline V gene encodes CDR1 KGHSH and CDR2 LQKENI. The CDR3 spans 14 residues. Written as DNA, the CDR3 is TGTGCCGGATCCGGGACCATTAGCACAGATACGCAGTATTTT. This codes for CAGSGTISTDTQYF.

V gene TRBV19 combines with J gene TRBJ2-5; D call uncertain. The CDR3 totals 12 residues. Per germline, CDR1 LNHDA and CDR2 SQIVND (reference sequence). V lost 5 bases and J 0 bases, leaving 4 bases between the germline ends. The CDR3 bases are TGTGCCAGTAGTGCACACCAAGAGACCCAGTACTTC. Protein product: CASSAHQETQYF.

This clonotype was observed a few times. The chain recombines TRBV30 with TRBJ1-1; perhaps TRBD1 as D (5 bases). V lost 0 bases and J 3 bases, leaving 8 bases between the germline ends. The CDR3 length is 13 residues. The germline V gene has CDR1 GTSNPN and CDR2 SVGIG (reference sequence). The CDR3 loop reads CAWSVQGDTEAFF. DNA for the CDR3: TGTGCCTGGAGTGTACAAGGGGACACTGAAGCTTTCTTT.

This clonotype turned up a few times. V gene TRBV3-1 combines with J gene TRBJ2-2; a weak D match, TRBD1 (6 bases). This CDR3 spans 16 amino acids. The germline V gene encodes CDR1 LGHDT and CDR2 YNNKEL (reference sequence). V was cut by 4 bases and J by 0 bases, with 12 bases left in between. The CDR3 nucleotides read TGTGCCAGCAGCCGCCACAGGGCCACGAACACCGGGGAGCTGTTTTTT. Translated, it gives CASSRHRATNTGELFF.

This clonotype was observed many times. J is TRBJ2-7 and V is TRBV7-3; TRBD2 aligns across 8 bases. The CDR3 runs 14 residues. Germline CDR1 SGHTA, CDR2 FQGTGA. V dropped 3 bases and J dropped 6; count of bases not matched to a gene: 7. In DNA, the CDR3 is TGTGCCAGCAGCTTTAGCGGGAAAGGTTCCGAGCAGTACTTC. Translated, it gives CASSFSGKGSEQYF.

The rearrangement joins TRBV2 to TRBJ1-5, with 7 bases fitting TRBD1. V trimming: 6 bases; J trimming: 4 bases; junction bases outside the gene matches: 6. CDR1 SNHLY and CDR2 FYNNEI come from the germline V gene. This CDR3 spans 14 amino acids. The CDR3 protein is CASRAGTANQPQHF. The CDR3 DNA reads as TGTGCCAGCAGGGCCGGGACAGCTAATCAGCCCCAGCATTTT.

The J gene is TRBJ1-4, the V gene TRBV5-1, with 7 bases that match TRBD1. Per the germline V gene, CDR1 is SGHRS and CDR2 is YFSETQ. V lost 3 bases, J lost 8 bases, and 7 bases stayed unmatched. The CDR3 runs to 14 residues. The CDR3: CASSSGQSTEKLFF. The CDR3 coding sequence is TGCGCCAGCAGCTCGGGACAGTCCACCGAAAAACTGTTTTTT.

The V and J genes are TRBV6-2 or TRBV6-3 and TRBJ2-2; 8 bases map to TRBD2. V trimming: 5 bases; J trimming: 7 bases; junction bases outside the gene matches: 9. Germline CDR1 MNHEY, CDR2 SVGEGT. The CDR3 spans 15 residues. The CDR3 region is CASSQTSEVVGELFF. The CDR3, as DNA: TGTGCCAGCAGTCAGACTAGCGAGGTGGTCGGGGAGCTGTTTTTT.

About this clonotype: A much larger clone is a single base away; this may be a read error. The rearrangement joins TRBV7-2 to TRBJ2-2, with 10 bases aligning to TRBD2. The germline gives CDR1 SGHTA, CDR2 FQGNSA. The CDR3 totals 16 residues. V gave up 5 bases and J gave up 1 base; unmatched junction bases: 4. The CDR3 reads CASSARTSGNTGELFF. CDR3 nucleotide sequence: TGTGCCAGCAGCGCCCGGACTAGCGGGAACACCGGGGAGCTGTTTTTT. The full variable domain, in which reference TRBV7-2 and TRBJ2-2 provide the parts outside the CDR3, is GAGVSQSPSNKVTEKGKDVELRCDPISGHTALYWYRQSLGQGLEFLIYFQGNSAPDKSGLPSDRFSAERTGGSVSTLTIQRTQQEDSAVYLCASSARTSGNTGELFFGEGSRLTVL.

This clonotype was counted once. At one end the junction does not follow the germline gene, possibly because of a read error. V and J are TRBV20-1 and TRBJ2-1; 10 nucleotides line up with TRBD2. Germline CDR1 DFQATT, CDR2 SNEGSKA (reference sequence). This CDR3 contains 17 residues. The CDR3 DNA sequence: TGCAGTGTTACAGGGACTAGCGAAACCGGCTCCCACAATGAGCAGTTCTTC. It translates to CSVTGTSETGSHNEQFF.

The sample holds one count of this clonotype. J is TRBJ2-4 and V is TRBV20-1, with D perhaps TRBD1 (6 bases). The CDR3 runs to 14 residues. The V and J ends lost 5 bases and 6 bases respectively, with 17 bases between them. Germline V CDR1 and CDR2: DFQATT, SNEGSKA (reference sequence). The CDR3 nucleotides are TGCAGTGCTTACTCCACAGGGTCCACAAACATTCAGTACTTC. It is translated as CSAYSTGSTNIQYF.

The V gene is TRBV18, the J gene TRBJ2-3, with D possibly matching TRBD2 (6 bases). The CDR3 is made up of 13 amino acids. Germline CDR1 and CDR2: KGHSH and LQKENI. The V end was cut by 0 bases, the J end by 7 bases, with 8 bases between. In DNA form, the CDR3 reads TGTGCCAGCTCACCACCTGGAGGGTATACGCAGTATTTT. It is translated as CASSPPGGYTQYF.

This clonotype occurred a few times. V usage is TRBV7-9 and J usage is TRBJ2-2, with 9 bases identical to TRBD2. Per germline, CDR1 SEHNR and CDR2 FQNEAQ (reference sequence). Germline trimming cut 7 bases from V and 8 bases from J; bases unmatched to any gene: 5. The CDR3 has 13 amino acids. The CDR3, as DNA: TGTGCCAGCACGACTAGCGGTATGGGGGAGCTGTTTTTT. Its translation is CASTTSGMGELFF.

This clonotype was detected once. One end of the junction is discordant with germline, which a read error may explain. The CDR3 region has the DNA TGTGTCAGCAGCGCGGGACTAGCAAGAGAGACCCAGTACTTC. Its protein product is CVSSAGLARETQYF. This chain connects TRBV7-9 to TRBJ2-5, with 9 bases aligning to TRBD2. CDR3 length: 14 amino acids. Per germline, CDR1 SEHNR and CDR2 FQNEAQ (reference sequence).

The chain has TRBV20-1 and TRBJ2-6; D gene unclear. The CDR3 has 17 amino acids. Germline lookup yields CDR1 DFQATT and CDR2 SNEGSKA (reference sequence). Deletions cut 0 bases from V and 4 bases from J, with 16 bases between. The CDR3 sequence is CSARDLLSPGGANVLTF. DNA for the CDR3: TGCAGTGCTAGAGATCTCTTGAGCCCAGGAGGGGCCAACGTCCTGACTTTC.

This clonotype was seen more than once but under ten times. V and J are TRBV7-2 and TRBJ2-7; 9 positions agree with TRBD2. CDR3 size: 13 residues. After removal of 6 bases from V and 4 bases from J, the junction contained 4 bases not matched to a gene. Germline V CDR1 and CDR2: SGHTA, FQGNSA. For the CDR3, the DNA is TGTGCCAGCAGGACTAGCGGTCTGTACGAGCAGTACTTC. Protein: CASRTSGLYEQYF.

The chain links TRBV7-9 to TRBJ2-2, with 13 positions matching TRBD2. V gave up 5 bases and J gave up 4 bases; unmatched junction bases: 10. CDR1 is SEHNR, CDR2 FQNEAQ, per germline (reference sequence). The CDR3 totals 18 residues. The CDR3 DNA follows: TGTGCCAGCAGCCCCGGACTAGCGGGAGTAAGGGGCACCGGGGAGCTGTTTTTT. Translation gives CASSPGLAGVRGTGELFF.